These T cell receptor beta chains were read from a single sample in a study of blood T cell repertoires in COVID-19. Only in-frame clones appear in the TCRdb table, and some are missing; sequencing was by immunoSEQ multiplex PCR. This table has roughly 170,000 clones, approximately 80% appearing once. Sequencing input: PBMCs or T cells enriched from blood (not recorded which). The receptors were gathered from a man between 45 and 60 years old who had recovered from COVID-19. CDR3s include the opening cysteine and the closing phenylalanine or tryptophan. The D gene is left open where the match is weak. A clone size is listed for some rows: how often the clone was seen (once, few, many), or a class if it is expanded.

clone_size: .
v_call: TRBV29-1
d_call: TRBD1
j_call: TRBJ2-1
cdr3_aa: CSGGQEAYNEQFF
cdr3_nt: TGCAGCGGAGGACAGGAAGCCTACAATGAGCAGTTCTTC

clone_size: .
v_call: TRBV30
d_call: .
j_call: TRBJ1-2
cdr3_aa: CAWSDSVLHYGYTF
cdr3_nt: TGTGCCTGGAGCGACAGTGTTTTACACTATGGCTACACCTTC

clone_size: .
v_call: TRBV6-5
d_call: TRBD1
j_call: TRBJ1-5
cdr3_aa: CASSRTGIGNQPQHF
cdr3_nt: TGTGCCAGCAGCCGGACAGGGATTGGCAATCAGCCCCAGCATTTT

clone_size: .
v_call: TRBV6-5
d_call: TRBD1
j_call: TRBJ1-2
cdr3_aa: CASSYGGQRAYGYTF
cdr3_nt: TGTGCCAGCAGCTATGGGGGACAGCGAGCCTATGGCTACACCTTC

clone_size: .
v_call: TRBV18
d_call: .
j_call: TRBJ1-1
cdr3_aa: CASQKAQGEAFF
cdr3_nt: TGTGCCAGCCAGAAGGCCCAGGGTGAAGCTTTCTTT

clone_size: .
v_call: TRBV6-4
d_call: TRBD2
j_call: TRBJ2-5
cdr3_aa: CASSDVLAGRQETQYF
cdr3_nt: TGTGCCAGCAGTGACGTATTAGCGGGGAGACAAGAGACCCAGTACTTC

clone_size: once
v_call: TRBV9
d_call: TRBD2
j_call: TRBJ2-7
cdr3_aa: CASSATGTSGYEQYF
cdr3_nt: TGTGCCAGCAGCGCAACCGGGACTAGCGGCTACGAGCAGTACTTC

clone_size: .
v_call: TRBV10-3
d_call: TRBD1
j_call: TRBJ1-2
cdr3_aa: CATRSTGVYGYTF
cdr3_nt: TGTGCCACCCGATCAACAGGGGTCTATGGCTACACCTTC

clone_size: .
v_call: TRBV11-2
d_call: TRBD2
j_call: TRBJ2-3
cdr3_aa: CASNKLAGGRGTQYF
cdr3_nt: TGTGCCAGCAATAAACTAGCGGGGGGGCGAGGTACGCAGTATTTT

clone_size: .
v_call: TRBV29-1
d_call: .
j_call: TRBJ2-2
cdr3_aa: CSAGIGSAGELFF
cdr3_nt: TGCAGCGCCGGGATCGGATCAGCCGGGGAGCTGTTTTTT

clone_size: .
v_call: TRBV2
d_call: TRBD1
j_call: TRBJ1-6
cdr3_aa: CASGGAGGSYNSPLHF
cdr3_nt: TGTGCCAGCGGCGGAGCAGGGGGCTCCTATAATTCACCCCTCCACTTT

clone_size: .
v_call: TRBV10-2
d_call: .
j_call: TRBJ2-1
cdr3_aa: CASSEPGGTGPYNEQFF
cdr3_nt: TGCGCCAGCAGTGAGCCGGGGGGGACAGGGCCCTACAATGAGCAGTTCTTC

clone_size: .
v_call: TRBV29-1
d_call: .
j_call: TRBJ2-1
cdr3_aa: CSVKQGSYNEQFF
cdr3_nt: TGCAGCGTTAAACAGGGCTCCTACAATGAGCAGTTCTTC

clone_size: .
v_call: TRBV9
d_call: .
j_call: TRBJ1-1
cdr3_aa: CASSVGLFTEAFF
cdr3_nt: TGTGCCAGCAGCGTAGGACTCTTCACTGAAGCTTTCTTT